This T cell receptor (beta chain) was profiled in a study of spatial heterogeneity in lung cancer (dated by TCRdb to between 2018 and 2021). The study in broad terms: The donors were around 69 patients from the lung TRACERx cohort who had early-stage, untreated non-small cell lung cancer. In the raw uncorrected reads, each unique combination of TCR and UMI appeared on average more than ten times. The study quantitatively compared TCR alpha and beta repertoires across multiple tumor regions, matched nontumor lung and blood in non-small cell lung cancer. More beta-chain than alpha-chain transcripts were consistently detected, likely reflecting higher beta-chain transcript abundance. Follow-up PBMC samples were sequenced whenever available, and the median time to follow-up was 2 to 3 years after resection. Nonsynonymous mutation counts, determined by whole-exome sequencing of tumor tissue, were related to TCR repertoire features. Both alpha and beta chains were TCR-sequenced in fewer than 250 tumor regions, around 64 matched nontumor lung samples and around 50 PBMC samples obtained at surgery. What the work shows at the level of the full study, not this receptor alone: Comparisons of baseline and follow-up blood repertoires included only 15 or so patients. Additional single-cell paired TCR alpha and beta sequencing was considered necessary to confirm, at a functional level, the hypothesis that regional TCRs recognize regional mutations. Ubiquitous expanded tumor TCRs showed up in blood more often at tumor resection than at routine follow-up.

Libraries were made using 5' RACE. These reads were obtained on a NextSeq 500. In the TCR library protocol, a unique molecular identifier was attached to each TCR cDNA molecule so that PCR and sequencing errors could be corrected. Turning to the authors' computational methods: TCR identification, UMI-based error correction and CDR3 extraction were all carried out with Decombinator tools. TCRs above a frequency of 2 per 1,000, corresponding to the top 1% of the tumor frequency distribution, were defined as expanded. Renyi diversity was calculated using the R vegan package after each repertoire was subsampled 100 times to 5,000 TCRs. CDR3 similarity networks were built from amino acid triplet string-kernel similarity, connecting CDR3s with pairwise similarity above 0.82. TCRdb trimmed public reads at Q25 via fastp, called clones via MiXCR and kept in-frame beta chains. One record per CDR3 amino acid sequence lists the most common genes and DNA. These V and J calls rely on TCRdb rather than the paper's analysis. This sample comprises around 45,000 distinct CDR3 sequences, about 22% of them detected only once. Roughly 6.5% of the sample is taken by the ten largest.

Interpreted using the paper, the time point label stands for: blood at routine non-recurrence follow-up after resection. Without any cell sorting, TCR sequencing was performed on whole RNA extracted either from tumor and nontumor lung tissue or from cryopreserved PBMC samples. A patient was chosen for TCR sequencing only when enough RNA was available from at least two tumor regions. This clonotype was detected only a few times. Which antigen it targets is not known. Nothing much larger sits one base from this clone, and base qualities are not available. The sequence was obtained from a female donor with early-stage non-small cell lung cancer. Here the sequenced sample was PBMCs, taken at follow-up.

CDR3 protein: CASGVLPSSYEQYF. At the DNA level, the sequence is TGTGCCAGTGGAGTACTACCTTCCTCCTACGAGCAGTACTTC. The V gene is TRBV27 and the J gene is TRBJ2-7; a confident D gene designation cannot be given. The CDR3, cysteine through phenylalanine, is 14 amino acids long. Only the CDR3 DNA is retained, 42 bases long and in frame from the first base. The CDR1 and CDR2 encoded by the germline V gene (reference sequence) are MNHEY and SMNVEV. A distance of 15 bases separates the germline ends of V and J, which lose 9 bases and 0 bases respectively.